This T cell receptor beta chain emerged from a study of T-cell reconstitution after alpha-beta-depleted transplantation in children. A few counts support this clonotype. Its antigen is unknown. Study-wide points: In patients about two months after transplant, alpha-beta T cells reportedly arose from several hundred expanded graft clones.

The germline V and J ends were trimmed by 5 bases and 0 bases, with 5 bases remaining between them. From germline, CDR1 is DFQATT and CDR2 SNEGSKA (reference sequence). This CDR3 region has 13 residues. Unique molecular identifiers tagged the TCRbeta library. Each CDR3 protein is one row after TCRdb ran MiXCR on the PCR reads. The sample shows around 440,000 distinct CDR3 sequences, about 11% of them seen only once. This specimen consisted of PBMCs, obtained before TCRalphabeta/CD19-depleted stem cell transplant. The chain has TRBV20-1 and TRBJ2-6; D unclear. The receptor's source is a child aged 2-15 years with inherited bone marrow failure, due to receive a stem cell transplant. The chain's CDR3 is CSAAISGANVLTF. CDR3 sequence (DNA): TGCAGTGCTGCCATCTCTGGGGCCAACGTCCTGACTTTC.